This TCR beta chain was identified in a study of Graves' ophthalmopathy and Graves' hyperthyroidism (dated 2018 in TCRdb). A note on the overall study: A patient counted as having stable hyperthyroidism if there was no progression to ophthalmopathy within 18 months of follow-up. The study used signatures of the TCR beta repertoire to tell Graves' ophthalmopathy apart from Graves' hyperthyroidism and to predict which patients would progress to ophthalmopathy. In total, around 140 blood samples were TCR-sequenced: around 42 ophthalmopathy, some 75 hyperthyroidism and roughly 17 hyperthyroidism-to-ophthalmopathy patients. A discovery set of about a hundred patients (under 45 ophthalmopathy, about 58 stable hyperthyroidism) was enrolled to explore V-J signatures distinguishing ophthalmopathy from hyperthyroidism. The independent validation cohort included approximately 19 hyperthyroidism patients plus 17 patients who later progressed from hyperthyroidism to ophthalmopathy. In about 6 hyperthyroidism patients, the T-cell repertoire of thyroid tissue was compared with the T-cell repertoire of blood. Once sampling was done, hyperthyroidism patients were given methimazole at a starting dose of 30 mg daily, while ophthalmopathy patients were given high-dose intravenous methylprednisolone.

Hyperthyroidism patients were newly diagnosed, with disease duration under 2 months, and aged 18 to 65 years. Patients were excluded if they had other autoimmune diseases, uncontrolled infections, pregnancy or lactation. Clinical symptoms, serum thyroxine, TRAb, thyroid ultrasound and orbital computed tomography formed the basis of the diagnosis. Trizol reagent was used to extract the total RNA, and its quality was then checked on an Agilent 2100 Bioanalyzer. TCR beta CDR3 regions were amplified from RNA transcripts for repertoire sequencing. The first round was an RT-PCR using HTBI primers with the Qiagen OneStep RT-PCR kit, and this first round was followed by a second-round multiplex PCR, then size selection and purification. Sequencing of the libraries was carried out on an Illumina HiSeq2000 in paired-end mode with 100 bp reads. Per the original workflow: Reads were processed with SOAPnuke, discarding reads with adapters, uncalled bases, mean Phred below 15, or no exact constant-primer or identifier match. COPE v1.2.5 was used to merge the high-quality paired reads. Each unique nucleotide sequence was defined as a clonotype, and clonotypes were aligned to IMGT TRB V, D and J references with MiTCR v1.1. The analysis was limited to V-J combinations with a frequency above 0.0001, which together covered 99% to 99.2% of the repertoires. A TCR clonal expansion and chaos score per V-J combination was defined as the ratio of F50 clonal expansion to chaos observed in the TCRdist matrix. Welch's t-statistics and random forest were used to reduce the features to some 13 V-J combinations, which were then used as input to a naive Bayes classifier. Thyroid-blood repertoire similarity was quantified with the Morisita-Horn index. TCRdb trimmed the raw reads at Q25, called clones with MiXCR and kept productive beta chains. Under each unique CDR3 protein, matching rows form one entry showing the most common genes and DNA. TCRdb's processing, not the authors', yielded these V and J calls. This sample comprises 580,000 or so distinct CDR3 sequences, about two fifths of them detected only once. The ten top clones hold approximately 4.1% of the sample.

This clonotype was observed a single time. This clone's antigen is unknown. Possible read error: a much larger clone is one base away. The CDR3 holds 15 amino acids from the cysteine to the phenylalanine. The read is trimmed to its CDR3 DNA, 45 bases read in frame from base 1. At the junction V is shortened by 0 bases and J by 4 bases, with 16 bases in between. According to the germline V gene (reference sequence), CDR1 reads DFQATT and CDR2 reads SNEGSKA. The investigation overall reported the following: Sample size was not statistically predetermined, and group allocation was not concealed from the investigators. In validation, the model predicted ophthalmopathy progression with over 60% sensitivity and approximately 75% specificity; some twelve predicted patients were CT-confirmed with GO in a median of 6.5 months. The 13-signature model separated ophthalmopathy from stable hyperthyroidism with 85% to 90% sensitivity and 81.08% specificity in cross-validation, and 80%/75% in the test set. Most of the expanded thyroid clonotypes with a frequency above 0.001 were also detected in blood, and it was suggested that the thyroid immune response may be reflected by blood repertoires.

The sample taken for sequencing was peripheral blood or thyroid tissue (not recorded which). The origin of this receptor is an adult man with Graves' hyperthyroidism. The sequence is built from TRBV20-1 and TRBJ2-7, with the D gene not clear enough to name. The DNA sequence is given as TGCAGTGCTAGAGATTCGGTTAGCCCGATTTACGAGCAGTACTTC. Its translation is CSARDSVSPIYEQYF.